The 23 T cell receptor beta chains reported below all come from one sample, sequenced in a study of control samples from healthy donors and cancer patients. Sequencing was performed with immunoSEQ multiplex PCR; in TCRdb, only in-frame clones are kept and a portion is missing. The sample yields some 94,000 clones, about 89% seen once. Specimen: PBMCs. These receptors originate from a woman aged 45-60 years with colorectal cancer.

The V and J genes are TRBV5-1 and TRBJ2-3, with D unclear. This CDR3 is 15 amino acids long. Germline loops: CDR1 SGHRS, CDR2 YFSETQ. V was shortened by 0 bases and J by 2 bases, with 10 bases between the two germline ends. The CDR3 protein is CASSLGDPSTDTQYF. Written as DNA, the CDR3 is TGCGCCAGCAGCTTGGGCGACCCTTCCACAGATACGCAGTATTTT. The complete variable domain, with remaining parts taken from reference TRBV5-1 and TRBJ2-3, reads KAGVTQTPRYLIKTRGQQVTLSCSPISGHRSVSWYQQTPGQGLQFLFEYFSETQRNKGNFPGRFSGRQFSNSRSEMNVSTLELGDSALYLCASSLGDPSTDTQYFGPGTRLTVL.

V usage is TRBV24-1 and J usage is TRBJ2-1, with D hard to call. The V gene lost 5 bases and the J gene lost 7 bases, with 11 bases spanning the gap. The CDR3 is made up of 13 amino acids. Germline V gene lookup returns CDR1 KGHDR and CDR2 SFDVKD. The DNA of the CDR3 is TGTGCCACCAGTGGAGGTAGGATGAATGAGCAGTTCTTC. Amino acid sequence: CATSGGRMNEQFF.

The rearrangement joins TRBV25-1 to TRBJ1-4, with a possible D match to TRBD1 (6 bases). Trimming removed 2 bases at V and 7 bases at J, with 11 bases between. This CDR3 is 14 amino acids long. CDR1 and CDR2 from the germline V gene are MGHDK and SYGVNS. CDR3 in amino acids: CASSEGAGVEKLFF. The CDR3 region has the DNA TGTGCCAGCAGTGAAGGGGCAGGGGTTGAAAAACTGTTTTTT.

The chain carries TRBV6-5 and TRBJ1-2; D gene ambiguous. Germline V lookup: CDR1 MNHEY, CDR2 SVGAGI. Trimming removed 0 bases from V and 3 bases from J, with 8 bases in between. The CDR3 covers 14 residues. CDR3 sequence reads: CASSYSGGDYGYTF. Written as DNA, the CDR3 is TGTGCCAGCAGTTACTCGGGAGGAGACTATGGCTACACCTTC.

The CDR3 sequence: CASSLEITEAFF. The CDR3 nucleotides are TGTGCCAGCAGTCTCGAAATCACTGAAGCTTTCTTT. V and J are TRBV12-3 or TRBV12-4 and TRBJ1-1; D is unclear. Trimming took off 5 bases at V and 4 bases at J, with 8 bases between the two ends. This CDR3 is 12 amino acids long.

The chain carries TRBV6-2 or TRBV6-3 and TRBJ2-7, with 7 positions matching TRBD2. The CDR3 loop spans 15 amino acids. With 5 bases clipped from V and 3 bases from J, the junction kept 10 bases outside the gene matches. From germline, CDR1 is MNHEY and CDR2 SVGEGT. CDR3 nucleotides: TGTGCCAGCAGTAACCTGGGGGAGGGAATCTACGAGCAGTACGTC. This gives the protein CASSNLGEGIYEQYV.

The chain recombines TRBV6-5 with TRBJ2-3, with D unclear. V was clipped by 6 bases and J by 2 bases, with 15 bases between them. The CDR3 consists of 15 residues. Germline CDR1 is MNHEY and CDR2 is SVGAGI. CDR3 sequence reads: CASRPHISFTDTQYF. CDR3 bases: TGTGCCAGCAGGCCCCACATCAGCTTCACAGATACGCAGTATTTT.

The J gene is TRBJ2-1, the V gene TRBV15; the match to TRBD2 covers 11 bases. The germline V gene has CDR1 LNHNV and CDR2 YYDKDF (reference sequence). With 1 base clipped from V and 0 bases from J, the junction kept 5 bases outside the gene matches. This CDR3 region has 18 residues. CDR3 sequence reads: CATSRGSGGASSYNEQFF. CDR3 sequence (DNA): TGTGCCACCAGCAGAGGTAGCGGGGGGGCAAGCTCCTACAATGAGCAGTTCTTC.

V is TRBV6-5 and J is TRBJ1-1, with D perhaps matching TRBD1 (5 bases). With 4 bases removed from V and 6 bases from J, the gap between germline ends came to 12 bases. The length of the CDR3 is 13 residues. The germline V gene has CDR1 MNHEY and CDR2 SVGAGI. CDR3 in amino acids: CASSSHGGPEAFF. The CDR3 bases are TGTGCCAGCAGTTCCCATGGGGGTCCTGAAGCTTTCTTT.

The chain has TRBV18 and TRBJ2-5; tentative D call: TRBD2 (5 bases). Germline lookup yields CDR1 KGHSH and CDR2 LQKENI. The length of the CDR3 is 16 residues. V was trimmed by 1 base and J by 2 bases, leaving 14 bases between them. This CDR3 reads CASSPQIGRDQETQYF. The CDR3 nucleotides read TGTGCCAGCTCACCACAAATAGGACGGGATCAAGAGACCCAGTACTTC.

This sequence joins TRBV24-1 and TRBJ2-2, with D maybe TRBD1 (6 bases). V gave up 6 bases and J gave up 1 base, with 14 bases separating them. The CDR3 runs to 16 residues. Germline V gives CDR1 KGHDR, CDR2 SFDVKD. In DNA form, the CDR3 reads TGTGCCACCAGTCCGACAGGCCGGAGGAACACCGGGGAGCTGTTTTTT. This sequence encodes CATSPTGRRNTGELFF.

The rearrangement uses TRBV10-3 and TRBJ2-2; the match to TRBD2 covers 11 bases. The CDR3 is 19 residues long. With V trimmed by 0 bases and J by 1 base, 7 bases remained unmatched. The V gene's germline CDR1 is ENHRY and CDR2 SYGVKD. This CDR3 is CAISESTALAGGNTGELFF. The CDR3 DNA sequence: TGTGCCATCAGTGAGTCGACTGCTCTAGCGGGGGGGAACACCGGGGAGCTGTTTTTT.

This chain links TRBV28 with TRBJ2-7; possibly TRBD2 for D (6 bases). The CDR3 length is 14 residues. CDR1 is MDHEN and CDR2 is SYDVKM in the germline V gene. The V end was cut by 4 bases, the J end by 1 base, with 11 bases between. This CDR3 is CASSSTRGSYEQYV. CDR3 sequence (DNA): TGTGCCAGCAGTTCGACCCGGGGGTCCTACGAGCAGTACGTC.

Only a few counts were recorded for this clone. V and J are TRBV12-3 or TRBV12-4 and TRBJ1-2; tentatively, D is TRBD1 (5 bases). The ends were cut back, 3 bases at V and 8 bases at J, with 10 bases in the middle. This CDR3 is 12 amino acids long. In nucleotides, the CDR3 is TGTGCCAGCAGTTTCACTCGGGGGGGCTACACCTTC. Translating gives CASSFTRGGYTF.

This clone appeared a single time. The chain uses TRBV7-9 and TRBJ1-2, with 10 bases aligning to TRBD1. Trimming removed 8 bases from V and 2 bases from J; junction bases left unmatched: 2. Germline loops: CDR1 SEHNR, CDR2 FQNEAQ (reference sequence). This CDR3 has 13 residues. The CDR3 region is CASEGQGNYGYTF. The DNA of the CDR3 is TGTGCCAGCGAGGGACAGGGGAACTATGGCTACACCTTC.

This sequence joins TRBV30 and TRBJ1-1; D possibly corresponds to TRBD1 (6 bases). The V and J ends lost 2 bases and 0 bases respectively, with 16 bases between them. Germline V gene sequence: CDR1 GTSNPN, CDR2 SVGIG (reference sequence). The length of the CDR3 is 16 residues. DNA of the CDR3: TGTGCCTGGAGTTCGGGGGCTTCTCCCGTGAACACTGAAGCTTTCTTT. Its translation is CAWSSGASPVNTEAFF.

The CDR3 region has the DNA TGTGCCAGTAGACCCGGACAGGGCGGCTATGGCTACACCTTC. This translates into CASRPGQGGYGYTF. The V gene is TRBV19, the J gene TRBJ1-2, with TRBD1 matching over 8 bases. Losses at the gene ends were 6 bases for V and 4 bases for J; bases not matched to a gene: 7. This CDR3 spans 14 amino acids. Germline V lookup: CDR1 LNHDA, CDR2 SQIVND (reference sequence).

The chain couples TRBV7-8 to TRBJ1-4, with no clear D. V was cut by 2 bases and J by 14 bases, with 15 bases left in between. This CDR3 contains 13 residues. Per the germline V gene, CDR1 is SGHVS and CDR2 is FQNEAQ. In nucleotides, the CDR3 is TGTGCCAGCAGCTTAAAATTTGGTAGTCCGCTGTTTTTT. Its protein is CASSLKFGSPLFF.

The V gene is TRBV7-9, the J gene TRBJ2-3; maybe TRBD2 (6 bases). Germline V gives CDR1 SEHNR, CDR2 FQNEAQ (reference sequence). Trimming pared 5 bases from V and 7 bases from J, leaving 22 bases between. The CDR3 length is 16 residues. The CDR3 sequence: CASSPSLGLERNTQYF. The DNA for the CDR3 is TGTGCCAGCAGCCCTTCGTTGGGACTGGAAAGAAATACGCAGTATTTT.

The chain is built from TRBV24-1 and TRBJ2-5; the D is unclear. The CDR3 extends over 15 amino acids. Germline CDR1 and CDR2: KGHDR and SFDVKD. Deletions cut 2 bases from V and 3 bases from J, with 12 bases between. In DNA, the CDR3 is TGTGCCACCAGTGATTCCAGACTGGAAAAAGAGACCCAGTACTTC. It codes for CATSDSRLEKETQYF.

This chain connects TRBV25-1 to TRBJ1-4; no clear D. The germline gives CDR1 MGHDK, CDR2 SYGVNS. The CDR3 totals 15 residues. V lost 3 bases and J lost 3, with 11 bases in between. The CDR3 DNA follows: TGTGCCAGCAGTGATTGGGTAGGACCTAATGAAAAACTGTTTTTT. This translates into CASSDWVGPNEKLFF.

The CDR3 DNA is TGTGCCAGCAGTGGAGGGGGCAATCAGCCCCAGCATTTT. Amino acid sequence: CASSGGGNQPQHF. This chain uses TRBV2 with TRBJ1-5, with D perhaps TRBD1 (5 bases). V gave up 4 bases and J gave up 2 bases, with 6 bases separating them. The germline gives CDR1 SNHLY, CDR2 FYNNEI. The CDR3 is made up of 13 amino acids.

This chain links TRBV5-6 with TRBJ1-3; the match to TRBD1 covers 9 bases. CDR3 length: 15 amino acids. The V segment lost 3 bases and the J segment 4 bases; nucleotides outside the gene matches: 5. CDR1 and CDR2 from the germline V gene are SGHDT and YYEEEE. CDR3 coding DNA: TGTGCCAGCAGCTCGGGGACAGGGAGGGGAAACACCATATATTTT. Translating gives CASSSGTGRGNTIYF.